One and the same sample provided the 25 T cell receptor beta chains below, sequenced in a study of CD8+CD57+ T cells in acquired aplastic anemia. The study profiled TCR beta VDJ and CDR3 using genomic DNA as template. One entry per CDR3 protein results from TCRdb running MiXCR on the reads. The sample has some 170,000 distinct CDR3 sequences; around 45% are singletons. The sequencing input was sorted CD4+, CD8+, or CD8+CD57+ T cells (not recorded which) from PBMCs. The receptors were sampled from a human donor in good health.

This clonotype was seen ten or more times. The gene calls are TRBV14 and TRBJ1-2, with D hard to call. The CDR3 spans 14 residues. Trimming shortened V by 1 base and J by 0 bases, and 6 bases separated the two germline ends. Germline V gene sequence: CDR1 SGHDN, CDR2 FVKESK. The CDR3 DNA sequence: TGTGCCAGCAGCCAAGGGAATACTAACTATGGCTACACCTTC. Protein: CASSQGNTNYGYTF.

As concerns this clonotype: The junction departs from germline at one end; a sequencing error may be responsible. The chain has TRBV24-1 and TRBJ2-5; 9 nucleotides align to TRBD2. This CDR3 has 15 amino acids. Germline-derived CDR1 and CDR2 are KGHDR and SFDVKD. The CDR3 coding sequence is TGCGCCACCAGTCCTAGCGGGGCCCGGGGAGAGGCCCAGTACTTC. Translation gives CATSPSGARGEAQYF.

This clonotype was recorded at least ten times. The V gene is TRBV24-1, the J gene TRBJ2-3, with 9 bases matching TRBD2. The trim removed 4 bases at V and 3 bases at J, leaving 7 bases unmatched. CDR1 KGHDR and CDR2 SFDVKD come from the germline V gene. This CDR3 contains 16 residues. The CDR3 protein is CATSDLEAGGTDTQYF. CDR3 nucleotides: TGTGCCACCAGTGACCTGGAGGCGGGAGGGACAGATACGCAGTATTTT.

J is TRBJ2-5 and V is TRBV14; D is unresolved. CDR3 length equals 13 residues. V dropped 4 bases and J dropped 2 bases, with 8 bases sitting between them. Germline values: CDR1 SGHDN, CDR2 FVKESK. Written as DNA, the CDR3 is TGTGCCAGCAGCCGTACGATACAAGAGACCCAGTACTTC. It yields the protein CASSRTIQETQYF.

The sample holds many counts of this clonotype. The gene calls are TRBV5-1 and TRBJ2-7; tentatively, D is TRBD2 (7 bases). V gave up 0 bases and J gave up 7 bases, with 17 bases separating them. Germline V gives CDR1 SGHRS, CDR2 YFSETQ. The CDR3 length is 15 residues. The CDR3 region has the DNA TGCGCCAGCAGCTTGGTTGGGGGGGCGCCGGGGGAGCAGTACTTC. Amino acids: CASSLVGGAPGEQYF.

This clonotype was counted only a few times. Just one base apart from a much larger clone, this may be a read error. This chain joins TRBV20-1 and TRBJ1-3; D gene unclear. The CDR3 sequence is 11 residues long. Germline V gene data show CDR1 as DFQATT and CDR2 as SNEGSKA (reference sequence). As DNA, the CDR3 is TGCAGTGCCCCCTCTGGAGACACCATATATTTT. It is translated as CSAPSGDTIYF.

This clonotype was recorded at least ten times. The V call is TRBV2, the J call TRBJ2-5, with D hard to call. V was pared by 4 bases and J by 1 base, with 16 bases between. This CDR3 is 16 amino acids long. The germline gives CDR1 SNHLY, CDR2 FYNNEI. CDR3: CASSGTGLGFQETQYF. CDR3 DNA: TGTGCCAGCAGTGGGACCGGGTTGGGGTTCCAAGAGACCCAGTACTTC.

This clonotype was seen many times. The chain links TRBV6-1 to TRBJ2-1, with TRBD2 identical over 7 bases. The CDR3 length is 15 residues. The germline V gene encodes CDR1 MNHNS and CDR2 SASEGT. Trimming took 5 bases from V and 9 from J; bases not matched to a gene: 13. DNA of the CDR3: TGTGCCAGCAGTCCCCCGGATCGGGGGGTTGGTGAGCAGTTCTTC. This encodes CASSPPDRGVGEQFF.

This clonotype has a count of ten or more. The V call is TRBV9, the J call TRBJ2-1; 10 nucleotides align to TRBD1. Germline V gene data show CDR1 as SGDLS and CDR2 as YYNGEE. The length of the CDR3 is 15 residues. V was pared by 3 bases and J by 7 bases, with 7 bases of the junction left unmatched. The CDR3, as DNA: TGTGCCAGCAGCGCACCCGGGACAGGGGTAAATGAGCAGTTCTTC. Amino acids: CASSAPGTGVNEQFF.

This clonotype has at least ten counts. The chain recombines TRBV12-3 or TRBV12-4 with TRBJ2-3; TRBD2 aligns across 11 bases. Losses at the gene ends were 3 bases for V and 2 bases for J; bases not matched to a gene: 4. The CDR3 has 16 residues. The CDR3 protein is CASSFLAGGTTDTQYF. Here the CDR3 DNA reads TGTGCCAGCAGTTTCTTAGCGGGGGGGACCACAGATACGCAGTATTTT.

At least ten counts were recorded for this clonotype. The chain employs TRBV6-6 and TRBJ2-7; D remains unclear. The CDR3 runs to 14 residues. V dropped 2 bases and J dropped 0 bases, with 8 bases sitting between them. Germline loops: CDR1 MNHNY, CDR2 SVGAGI (reference sequence). CDR3 in DNA: TGTGCCAGCAGTTACAGTTTTAGCTCCTACGAGCAGTACTTC. Translation gives CASSYSFSSYEQYF.

In its sample, this clonotype was seen many times. The V gene is TRBV20-1, the J gene TRBJ2-7; D assignment may be TRBD1 or TRBD2 (5 bases each). The germline V gene encodes CDR1 DFQATT and CDR2 SNEGSKA (reference sequence). With 1 base removed from V and 10 bases from J, the gap between germline ends came to 17 bases. This CDR3 is built from 13 residues. The CDR3 nucleotides read TGCAGTGCTAGAGGACCCGGGACGATTGAACAGTACTTC. Protein sequence: CSARGPGTIEQYF.

This clonotype was found once. The gene calls are TRBV12-3 or TRBV12-4 and TRBJ2-7; D is perhaps TRBD2 (5 bases). The CDR3 totals 14 residues. V lost 3 bases and J lost 2, with 11 bases in between. This CDR3 reads CASSFAGVTYEQYF. The DNA of the CDR3 is TGTGCCAGCAGTTTCGCCGGGGTAACCTACGAGCAGTACTTC.

The table lists this clonotype with many counts. The chain uses TRBV10-3 and TRBJ2-1; unclear D gene. V lost 2 bases and J lost 8, with 10 bases in between. This CDR3 contains 13 residues. Germline V gene lookup returns CDR1 ENHRY and CDR2 SYGVKD. Here the CDR3 reads CAISERDLDEQFF. The DNA for the CDR3 is TGTGCCATCAGTGAGAGGGATCTCGATGAGCAGTTCTTC.

This clonotype was counted at least ten times. The rearrangement joins TRBV6-1 to TRBJ2-7; D is uncertain. The CDR3 length is 12 residues. V lost 7 bases and J lost 2, with 9 bases in between. Germline assignment: CDR1 MNHNS and CDR2 SASEGT. CDR3 sequence reads: CASIYAPYEQYF. For the CDR3, the DNA is TGTGCCAGCATCTACGCCCCCTACGAGCAGTACTTC.

V usage is TRBV5-1 and J usage is TRBJ2-7; 7 nucleotides align to TRBD1. The junction had 5 bases not matched to a gene; V was cut back by 0 bases and J by 2 bases. Germline V gene data show CDR1 as SGHRS and CDR2 as YFSETQ. The CDR3 consists of 15 residues. The CDR3 sequence is CASSLGDRVTYEQYF. CDR3 nucleotide sequence: TGCGCCAGCAGCTTGGGAGACAGGGTTACCTACGAGCAGTACTTC.

At least ten counts were recorded for this clonotype. The chain combines TRBV29-1 with TRBJ1-1; 7 bases fit TRBD1. After removal of 6 bases from V and 2 bases from J, the junction contained 6 bases not matched to a gene. This CDR3 contains 13 residues. Germline loops: CDR1 SQVTM, CDR2 ANQGSEA. In nucleotides, the CDR3 is TGCAGCGTGGCCGGGACAGCTAACACTGAAGCTTTCTTT. This codes for CSVAGTANTEAFF.

This clonotype has a count of ten or more. The J gene is TRBJ2-1, the V gene TRBV10-3; D not resolved. CDR3 length: 14 amino acids. V lost 7 bases and J lost 0, with 10 bases in between. Germline assignment: CDR1 ENHRY and CDR2 SYGVKD. CDR3 in DNA: TGTGCCATCAAACCGTCCAACTCCTACAATGAGCAGTTCTTC. This encodes CAIKPSNSYNEQFF.

A word on this clonotype: No conserved phenylalanine or tryptophan is present at the end of the CDR3, so a read error is the likely explanation. This rearrangement joins TRBV19 to TRBJ1-5; D uncertain. Trimming shortened V by 5 bases and J by 4 bases, and 6 bases separated the two germline ends. The CDR3 extends over 12 amino acids. CDR1 is LNHDA and CDR2 is SQIVND in the germline V gene (reference sequence). The CDR3 region has the DNA TGTGCCAGTAGTTACAGAAATCAGCCCCAGCATCTT. Translation: CASSYRNQPQHL.

This clonotype came up many times. CDR3: CATSRDGRGQGDEKLFF. For the CDR3, the DNA is TGTGCCACCAGCAGAGATGGTAGGGGACAGGGGGACGAAAAACTGTTTTTT. The chain is built from TRBV15 and TRBJ1-4, with 11 bases identical to TRBD1. There are 17 residues in the CDR3. The germline CDR1 and CDR2 sequences are LNHNV and YYDKDF (reference sequence). V shed 0 bases, J shed 8 bases, and the junction held 8 bases outside the gene matches.

This clonotype was observed a handful of times. CDR3 loop: CATIGRWVNQPQHF. The CDR3 DNA reads as TGTGCCACCATTGGCCGGTGGGTCAATCAGCCCCAGCATTTT. V is TRBV24-1 and J is TRBJ1-5; D is ambiguous. With 8 bases removed from V and 3 bases from J, the gap between germline ends came to 13 bases. CDR1 is KGHDR, CDR2 SFDVKD, per germline. This CDR3 is 14 amino acids long.

The table lists this clonotype with many counts. The chain combines TRBV19 with TRBJ1-5, with a weak D call TRBD1 (6 bases). The CDR3 extends over 17 amino acids. V lost 2 bases, J lost 6 bases, and 20 bases lay in between. Germline loops: CDR1 LNHDA, CDR2 SQIVND (reference sequence). CDR3 residues: CASSIIRGPNYLQPQHF. The CDR3 coding sequence is TGTGCCAGTAGTATAATTCGGGGGCCCAACTATCTTCAGCCCCAGCATTTT.

This clonotype was seen only a few times. This sequence joins TRBV10-3 and TRBJ2-7, with a tentative D call TRBD1 (5 bases). This CDR3 region has 15 residues. V lost 8 bases to trimming and J lost 4 bases, with 21 bases between them. The germline CDR1 and CDR2 sequences are ENHRY and SYGVKD. The CDR3 loop reads CAIGIDSAPLYEQYV. In nucleotides, the CDR3 is TGTGCCATCGGGATTGACAGTGCCCCCTTGTACGAGCAGTACGTC.

The gene calls are TRBV2 and TRBJ2-2; 10 bases line up with TRBD2. The germline V gene has CDR1 SNHLY and CDR2 FYNNEI. With V trimmed by 4 bases and J by 4 bases, 0 bases remained unmatched. The length of the CDR3 is 14 residues. CDR3 bases: TGTGCCAGCAGTGCTAGCGGGAGCACCGGGGAGCTGTTTTTT. Encoded protein: CASSASGSTGELFF.

There are many counts of this clonotype. The chain employs TRBV5-1 and TRBJ1-1; 7 bases line up with TRBD1. Per the germline V gene, CDR1 is SGHRS and CDR2 is YFSETQ. The length of the CDR3 is 16 residues. V lost 4 bases, J lost 0 bases, and 9 bases stayed unmatched. For the CDR3, the DNA is TGCGCCAGCAGCAGGACAGGATCCGAGATGAACACTGAAGCTTTCTTT. It is translated as CASSRTGSEMNTEAFF.